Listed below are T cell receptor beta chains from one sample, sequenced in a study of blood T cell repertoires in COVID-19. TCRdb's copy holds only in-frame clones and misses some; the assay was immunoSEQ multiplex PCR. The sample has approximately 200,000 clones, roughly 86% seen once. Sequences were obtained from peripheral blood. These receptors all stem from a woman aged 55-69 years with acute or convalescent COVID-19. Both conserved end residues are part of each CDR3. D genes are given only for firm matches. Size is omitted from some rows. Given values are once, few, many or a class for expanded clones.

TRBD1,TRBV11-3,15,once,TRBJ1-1,TGTGCCAGCAGACGACAGGGGAGCGTGAACACTGAAGCTTTCTTT,CASRRQGSVNTEAFF
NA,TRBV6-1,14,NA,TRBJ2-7,TGTGCCAGCAGACCGGGACCTACCAAAGCGGGGCAGTACTTC,CASRPGPTKAGQYF
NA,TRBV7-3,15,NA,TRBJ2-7,TGTGCCAGCAGCTTAACGGGGGCCCTTGGGTACGAGCAGTACTTC,CASSLTGALGYEQYF
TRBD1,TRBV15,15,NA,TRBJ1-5,TGTGCCACCAGCAGACTCCGGACAGGAAATCAGCCCCAGCATTTT,CATSRLRTGNQPQHF
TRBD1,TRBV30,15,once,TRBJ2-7,TGTGCCTGGAAAAAAGGGACAGCCAGCTCCTACGAGCAGTACTTC,CAWKKGTASSYEQYF
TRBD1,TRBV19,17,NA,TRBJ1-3,TGTGCCAGTAGTATGTTCGGACAGGGGCTCACTGGAAACACCATATATTTT,CASSMFGQGLTGNTIYF
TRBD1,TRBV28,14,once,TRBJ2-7,TGTGCCAGCAGTTTACTTGGGACAGGTCTCGAGCAGTACTTC,CASSLLGTGLEQYF
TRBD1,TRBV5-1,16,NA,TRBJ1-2,TGCGCCAGCAGCGCCCAGGGACAGGGACTTAACTATGGCTACACCTTC,CASSAQGQGLNYGYTF
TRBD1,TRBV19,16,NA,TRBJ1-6,TGTGCCAGTAGTAAGCGACAGGGAGCCAATAATTCACCCCTCCACTTT,CASSKRQGANNSPLHF
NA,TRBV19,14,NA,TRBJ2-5,TGTGCCAGTAGTAGGGCGGGGCTCCAAGAGACCCAGTACTTC,CASSRAGLQETQYF
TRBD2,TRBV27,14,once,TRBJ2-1,TGTGCCAGCAGTTTAGGTAGCGGGACACGGGAGCAGTTCTTC,CASSLGSGTREQFF
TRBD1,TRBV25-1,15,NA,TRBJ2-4,TGTGCCAGCAGTGATAGTACAGGGGTCAAAAACATTCAGTACTTC,CASSDSTGVKNIQYF
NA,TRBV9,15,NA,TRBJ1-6,TGTGCCAGCAGCCAGGGGACGGTCCTTAATTCACCCCTCCACTTT,CASSQGTVLNSPLHF
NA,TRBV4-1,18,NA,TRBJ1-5,TGCGCCAGCAGCCAAGAAGTCAAGTCGGGGGTGGGAAATCAGCCCCAGCATTTT,CASSQEVKSGVGNQPQHF
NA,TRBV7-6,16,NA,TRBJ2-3,TGTGCCAGCAGCTTAGATGGCGCAGGGCTTCGAGATACGCAGTATTTT,CASSLDGAGLRDTQYF
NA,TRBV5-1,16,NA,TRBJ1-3,TGCGCCAGCAGCTTGGGTCACAGTCTCTCTGGAAACACCATATATTTT,CASSLGHSLSGNTIYF
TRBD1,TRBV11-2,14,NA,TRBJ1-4,TGTGCCAGCAGACCGGACAGGGGGCAGGGAAAACTGTTTTTT,CASRPDRGQGKLFF
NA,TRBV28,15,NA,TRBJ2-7,TGTGCCAGCAGTTCTTCAGGGTCCGACAAGTACGAGCAGTACTTC,CASSSSGSDKYEQYF
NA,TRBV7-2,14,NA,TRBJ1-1,TGTGCCAGCAGCTACTCCGGGACACCGAGGGGAGTTTTCTTT,CASSYSGTPRGVFF
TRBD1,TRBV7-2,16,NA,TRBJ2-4,TGTGCCAGCAGCCCCTCCTCCGGGACAGCGGAAACCCAGGAGGACTTC,CASSPSSGTAETQEDF
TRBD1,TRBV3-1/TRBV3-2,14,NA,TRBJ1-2,TGTGCCAGCAGCCAAGGACAGGGTGGCTATGGCTACACCTTC,CASSQGQGGYGYTF
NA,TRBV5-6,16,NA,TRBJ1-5,TGTGCCAGCAGCGAGCAGCGGGGGATGGGCAATCAGCCCCAGCATTTT,CASSEQRGMGNQPQHF
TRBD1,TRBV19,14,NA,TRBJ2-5,TGTGCCAGTACCTCGAGAAGACAGGGAGAGACCCAGTACTTC,CASTSRRQGETQYF
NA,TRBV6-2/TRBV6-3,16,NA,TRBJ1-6,TGTGCCAGCAGTTACTGGCCTCCCGAAAATAATTCACCCCTCCACTTT,CASSYWPPENNSPLHF
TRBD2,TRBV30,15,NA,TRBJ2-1,TGTGCCTGGAGTCCTCCCCCTAGCGGGAGGGGTGAGCAGTTCTTC,CAWSPPPSGRGEQFF
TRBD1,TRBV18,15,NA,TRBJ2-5,TGTGCCAGCTCACCGGGACAGGGAGTCGGAGAGACCCAGTACTTC,CASSPGQGVGETQYF
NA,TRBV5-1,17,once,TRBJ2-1,TGCGCCAGCAGCTTGGCGGCAGGGCTGGGCCTCGGCAATGAGCAGTTCTTC,CASSLAAGLGLGNEQFF
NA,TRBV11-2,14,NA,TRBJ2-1,TGTGCCAGCAGCGTCCGGGACACCCTCAATGAGCAGTTCTTC,CASSVRDTLNEQFF
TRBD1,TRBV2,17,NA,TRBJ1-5,TGTGCCAGCAGTGAAGCCGGGACAGGGACGAGCAATCAGCCCCAGCATTTT,CASSEAGTGTSNQPQHF
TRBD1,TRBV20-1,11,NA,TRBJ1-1,TGCAGTGCCCCGAGACAGGGAAGAGCTTTCTTT,CSAPRQGRAFF